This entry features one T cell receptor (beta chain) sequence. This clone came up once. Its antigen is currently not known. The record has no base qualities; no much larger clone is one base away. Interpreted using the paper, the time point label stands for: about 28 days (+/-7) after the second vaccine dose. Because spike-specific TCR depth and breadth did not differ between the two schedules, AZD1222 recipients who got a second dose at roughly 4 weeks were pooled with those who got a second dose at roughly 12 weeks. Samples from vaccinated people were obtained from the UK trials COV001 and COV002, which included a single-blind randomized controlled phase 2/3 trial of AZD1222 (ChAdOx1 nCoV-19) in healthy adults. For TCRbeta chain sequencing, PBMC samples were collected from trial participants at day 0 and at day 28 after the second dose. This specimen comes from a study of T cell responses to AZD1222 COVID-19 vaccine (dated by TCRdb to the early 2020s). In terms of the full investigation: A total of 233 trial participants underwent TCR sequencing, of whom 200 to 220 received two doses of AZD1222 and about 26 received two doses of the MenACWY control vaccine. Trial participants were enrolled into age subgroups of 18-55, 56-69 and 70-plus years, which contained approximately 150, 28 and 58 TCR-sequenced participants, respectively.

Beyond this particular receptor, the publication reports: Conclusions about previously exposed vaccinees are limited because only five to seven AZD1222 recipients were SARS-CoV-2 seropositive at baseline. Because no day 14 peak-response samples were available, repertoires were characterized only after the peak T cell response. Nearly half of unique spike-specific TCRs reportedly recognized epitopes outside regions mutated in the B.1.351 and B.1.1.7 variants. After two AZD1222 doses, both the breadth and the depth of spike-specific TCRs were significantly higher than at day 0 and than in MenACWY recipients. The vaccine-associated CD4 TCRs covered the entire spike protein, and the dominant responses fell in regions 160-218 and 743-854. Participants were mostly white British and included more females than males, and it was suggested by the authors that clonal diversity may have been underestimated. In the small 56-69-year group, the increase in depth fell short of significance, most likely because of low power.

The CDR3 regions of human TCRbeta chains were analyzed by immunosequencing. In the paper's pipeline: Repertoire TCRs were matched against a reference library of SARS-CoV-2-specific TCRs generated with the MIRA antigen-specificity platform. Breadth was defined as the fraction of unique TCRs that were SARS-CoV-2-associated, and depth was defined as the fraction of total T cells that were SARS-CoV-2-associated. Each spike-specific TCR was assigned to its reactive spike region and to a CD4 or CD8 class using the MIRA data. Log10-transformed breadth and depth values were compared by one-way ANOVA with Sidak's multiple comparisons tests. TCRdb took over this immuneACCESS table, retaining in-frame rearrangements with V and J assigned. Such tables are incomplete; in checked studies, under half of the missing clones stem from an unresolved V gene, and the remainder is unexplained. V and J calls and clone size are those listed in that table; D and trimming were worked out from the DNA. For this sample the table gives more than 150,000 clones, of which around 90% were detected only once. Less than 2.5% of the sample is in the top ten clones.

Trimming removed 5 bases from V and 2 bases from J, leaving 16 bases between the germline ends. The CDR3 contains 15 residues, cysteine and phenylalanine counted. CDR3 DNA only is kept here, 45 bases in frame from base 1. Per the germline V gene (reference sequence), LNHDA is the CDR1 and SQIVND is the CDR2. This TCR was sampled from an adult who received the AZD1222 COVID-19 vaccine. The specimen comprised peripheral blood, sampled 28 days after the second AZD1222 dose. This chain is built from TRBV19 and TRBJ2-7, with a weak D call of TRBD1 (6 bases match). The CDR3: CASSPAGTNTYEQYF. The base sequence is TGTGCCAGTAGTCCAGCCGGGACAAACACCTACGAGCAGTACTTC.